The 20 T cell receptor beta chains below come from one sample, sequenced in a study of T cell repertoires in cytomegalovirus infection. In TCRdb, the reads were re-called with MiXCR into one record per CDR3 protein. This sample has about 310,000 distinct CDR3 sequences, with around a sixth found just once. The material sequenced was PBMCs. The receptors derive from a human donor in good health (CMV status not recorded). Some clones in this sample may be carry-over from other donors' samples.

This clonotype was counted between two and nine times. The chain recombines TRBV5-4 with TRBJ2-1, with D uncertain. The germline gives CDR1 SGHNT, CDR2 YYREEE (reference sequence). The CDR3 covers 15 residues. The V gene lost 5 bases and the J gene lost 0 bases, with 12 bases spanning the gap. The CDR3 nucleotides read TGTGCCAGCAGTTCCACTTCTAGCTCCTACAATGAGCAGTTCTTC. This gives the protein CASSSTSSSYNEQFF.

This clonotype was observed a few times. The rearrangement uses TRBV6-2 or TRBV6-3 and TRBJ1-3; D gene ambiguous. Trimming took off 0 bases at V and 3 bases at J, with 9 bases between the two ends. CDR1 and CDR2 from the germline V gene are MNHEY and SVGEGT. The CDR3 length is 15 residues. CDR3 loop: CASSYSNGFGNTIYF. CDR3 DNA sequence: TGTGCCAGCAGTTACTCGAACGGATTTGGAAACACCATATATTTT.

V is TRBV28 and J is TRBJ1-5, with TRBD1 identical over 7 bases. The germline CDR1 and CDR2 sequences are MDHEN and SYDVKM. The CDR3 sequence is 16 residues long. V trimming: 6 bases; J trimming: 4 bases; junction bases outside the gene matches: 12. In DNA form, the CDR3 reads TGTGCCAGCAGCATAGCACGACAGGGACGTAATCAGCCCCAGCATTTT. It is translated as CASSIARQGRNQPQHF.

The gene calls are TRBV6-1 and TRBJ1-5; tentatively, D is TRBD1 (6 bases). Per the germline V gene, CDR1 is MNHNS and CDR2 is SASEGT. The V end was cut by 4 bases, the J end by 6 bases, with 16 bases between. The CDR3 runs 15 residues. CDR3 in amino acids: CASSGAVGGSQPQHF. DNA of the CDR3: TGTGCCAGCAGTGGAGCGGTAGGGGGTAGTCAGCCCCAGCATTTT.

This clonotype was recorded many times. The chain carries TRBV11-3 and TRBJ2-5, with 12 bases identical to TRBD1. The CDR3 runs 17 residues. Germline CDR1 SGHNT, CDR2 YENEEA. The V and J ends lost 2 bases and 2 bases, in that order; junction bases with no gene match: 6. CDR3 sequence reads: CASSLSRDRGRQETQYF. Written as DNA, the CDR3 is TGTGCCAGCAGCTTATCCCGGGACAGGGGGCGACAAGAGACCCAGTACTTC.

For this clonotype: This could be a read error, since a much larger clone is one nucleotide away. Because the CDR3 is missing its conserved closing phenylalanine or tryptophan, this is likely a read error. The chain uses TRBV19 and TRBJ1-5, with no clear D. Trimming took 5 bases from V and 5 from J, leaving 10 bases between them. CDR1 LNHDA and CDR2 SQIVND come from the germline V gene (reference sequence). The CDR3 is 13 amino acids. CDR3 DNA sequence: TGTGCCAGTAGTCCCGACCTATATCAGCCCCAGCATTCT. Translated, it gives CASSPDLYQPQHS.

This clonotype was seen a handful of times. This chain joins TRBV6-5 and TRBJ2-1, with D maybe TRBD2 (7 bases). This CDR3 spans 15 amino acids. Deletions cut 2 bases from V and 9 bases from J, with 17 bases between. CDR1 and CDR2 from the germline V gene are MNHEY and SVGAGI. The CDR3 coding sequence is TGTGCCAGCAGTTACCAGGCTAGCGGACAGCGTGAGCAGTTCTTC. Protein: CASSYQASGQREQFF.

The chain joins TRBV5-6 to TRBJ2-1; 10 bases fit TRBD2. The CDR3 is made up of 18 amino acids. V lost 3 bases and J lost 6; bases outside the gene matches: 15. Germline V gene data show CDR1 as SGHDT and CDR2 as YYEEEE. CDR3 protein: CASSSPGRWSGGGNEQFF. The DNA for the CDR3 is TGTGCCAGCAGCTCCCCGGGGAGGTGGAGCGGGGGGGGCAATGAGCAGTTCTTC. The entire variable domain, with the rest obtained from reference TRBV5-6 and TRBJ2-1, is as follows: DAGVTQSPTHLIKTRGQQVTLRCSPKSGHDTVSWYQQALGQGPQFIFQYYEEEERQRGNFPDRFSGHQFPNYSSELNVNALLLGDSALYLCASSSPGRWSGGGNEQFFGPGTRLTVL.

There are many counts of this clonotype. This rearrangement joins TRBV7-3 to TRBJ2-4; no clear D gene. With 5 bases removed from V and 7 bases from J, the gap between germline ends came to 9 bases. The V gene's germline CDR1 is SGHTA and CDR2 FQGTGA. CDR3 length equals 12 residues. The CDR3 region has the DNA TGTGCCAGCAGCCCAAACGGGAACATTCAGTACTTC. Translation: CASSPNGNIQYF.

This clonotype was seen a few times. The chain uses TRBV2 and TRBJ2-7; TRBD2 agrees at 8 bases. Germline-derived CDR1 and CDR2 are SNHLY and FYNNEI. V dropped 4 bases and J dropped 7; count of bases not matched to a gene: 6. The CDR3 covers 13 residues. CDR3 sequence reads: CASSGGAGVEQYF. CDR3 nucleotides: TGTGCCAGCAGTGGAGGAGCGGGGGTTGAGCAGTACTTC.

Ten or more counts support this clonotype. The rearrangement joins TRBV7-6 to TRBJ2-5; D unresolved. The V gene's germline CDR1 is SGHVS and CDR2 FNYEAQ. The CDR3 length is 12 residues. Deletions cut 1 base from V and 14 bases from J, with 14 bases between. The CDR3 sequence: CASSLVEGETYF. The CDR3 DNA reads as TGTGCCAGCAGCTTAGTTGAAGGAGAAACCTACTTC.

This clonotype was found a few times. The J gene is TRBJ2-1, the V gene TRBV19, with D perhaps TRBD2 (6 bases). This CDR3 is 14 amino acids long. Germline-derived CDR1 and CDR2 are LNHDA and SQIVND (reference sequence). Trimming took 5 bases from V and 6 from J, leaving 14 bases between them. As DNA, the CDR3 is TGTGCCAGTAGTTGGGGGGATGATTTCAATGAGCAGTTCTTC. It is translated as CASSWGDDFNEQFF.

This clonotype was detected only a few times. The chain has TRBV28 and TRBJ1-2, with a possible D match to TRBD1 (5 bases). The CDR3 loop spans 14 amino acids. The germline gives CDR1 MDHEN, CDR2 SYDVKM. Between the trimmed V and J ends, which lost 6 bases and 4 bases, there was a span of 15 bases. The CDR3 DNA reads TGTGCCAGCAGCTCAACGGACACCCTCTATGGCTACACCTTC. Protein: CASSSTDTLYGYTF.

The chain uses TRBV7-2 and TRBJ2-7, with D perhaps given as TRBD1 or TRBD2 (6 bases each). The CDR3 consists of 14 residues. CDR1 is SGHTA, CDR2 FQGNSA, per germline. Trimming removed 5 bases at V and 3 bases at J, with 14 bases between. The CDR3 DNA follows: TGTGCCAGCAGCCCACAGGGAGGCAGCTACGAGCAGTACTTC. The encoded protein is CASSPQGGSYEQYF.

This clonotype was seen more than once but under ten times. V gene TRBV2 combines with J gene TRBJ2-7; the match to TRBD2 covers 9 bases. V gave up 7 bases and J gave up 2 bases; unmatched junction bases: 6. The V gene's germline CDR1 is SNHLY and CDR2 FYNNEI. The CDR3 totals 14 residues. The CDR3 reads CASKQRGATYEQYF. DNA of the CDR3: TGTGCCAGCAAACAGCGGGGGGCCACCTACGAGCAGTACTTC.

The chain combines TRBV19 with TRBJ1-4, with a possible D match to TRBD1 (6 bases). Germline V gene lookup returns CDR1 LNHDA and CDR2 SQIVND (reference sequence). Deletions cut 7 bases from V and 7 bases from J, with 16 bases between. The CDR3 length is 14 residues. CDR3 residues: CASTQGTTPEKLFF. DNA of the CDR3: TGTGCCAGTACCCAGGGGACAACACCTGAAAAACTGTTTTTT.

The chain recombines TRBV2 with TRBJ2-2, with 10 positions matching TRBD1. The CDR3 sequence is 17 residues long. Germline V CDR1 and CDR2: SNHLY, FYNNEI. The ends lost 9 bases at V and 3 bases at J; junction bases unmatched: 13. CDR3 DNA sequence: TGTGCCAGAGCAAAACCGGGACAGGGGTTGTACACCGGGGAGCTGTTTTTT. Translated, it gives CARAKPGQGLYTGELFF.

Only a few counts were recorded for this clonotype. The chain links TRBV5-1 to TRBJ2-7, with TRBD1 matching over 8 bases. The CDR3 extends over 16 amino acids. After removal of 0 bases from V and 6 bases from J, the junction contained 11 bases not matched to a gene. The germline CDR1 and CDR2 sequences are SGHRS and YFSETQ. The CDR3 spells CASSLEAGRGQSEQYF. The CDR3 DNA follows: TGCGCCAGCAGCTTGGAGGCGGGCAGGGGGCAGTCCGAGCAGTACTTC.

This clonotype was observed at least ten times. The chain couples TRBV7-6 to TRBJ2-5; D perhaps matches TRBD1 (5 bases). Germline V CDR1 and CDR2: SGHVS, FNYEAQ. There are 15 residues in the CDR3. Trimming left V 1 base short and J 2 bases short, with 11 bases between. CDR3 nucleotide sequence: TGTGCCAGCAGCTTAGTTCCAGGGCGACAAGAGACCCAGTACTTC. It yields the protein CASSLVPGRQETQYF.

In its sample, this clonotype was seen many times. V gene TRBV7-8 combines with J gene TRBJ2-7, with 7 positions matching TRBD2. With V trimmed by 5 bases and J by 3 bases, 10 bases remained unmatched. CDR3 length equals 15 residues. Germline loops: CDR1 SGHVS, CDR2 FQNEAQ. The CDR3 sequence is CASSAAGGTIYEQYF. In nucleotides, the CDR3 is TGTGCCAGCAGCGCGGCTGGCGGGACTATCTACGAGCAGTACTTC.